The source of this TCR beta chain is a study of blood T cell repertoires in COVID-19. Study details: Material from acute and convalescent COVID-19 was sourced from the United States, Italy and Spain. Sources were T cells, B-cell-depleted T cells, or PBMCs; the material itself was cDNA or gDNA.

TCRdb keeps only in-frame clones here, not all; method: immunoSEQ multiplex PCR. Of 140,000 to 150,000 clones in the sample, roughly 75% are singletons; the top ten hold around 6%. Across 24 US areas, participants ranged in age from about 18 to 90 years. CDR3 length equals 15 residues. In germline, CDR1 is KGHSY, CDR2 FQNENV. V shed 3 bases and J 3 bases; nucleotides not matched to a gene: 5. A few counts support this clone. The TCR originated in a woman between 45 and 60 years old who had recovered from COVID-19. Sequencing used PBMCs or T cells enriched from blood (not recorded which). This chain links TRBV16 with TRBJ1-5, with 7 bases fitting TRBD1. The CDR3 loop is CASSHWTGSNQPQHF. CDR3 bases: TGTGCCAGCAGCCACTGGACAGGCTCCAATCAGCCCCAGCATTTT.